A single sample is the source of the 13 T cell receptor beta chains below, sequenced in a study of cytotoxic CD8 clonotypes in ibrutinib-treated CLL. The repertoire was sequenced with immunoSEQ multiplex PCR; TCRdb's copy has only in-frame clones and lacks some. The repertoire holds about 300,000 clones, 76% seen once, with around 5.3% in the top ten. Specimen: PBMCs, collected at disease progression, from a patient treated with ibrutinib. These receptors all come from a human donor with chronic lymphocytic leukemia.

The V gene is TRBV18, the J gene TRBJ2-7; D is undetermined. This CDR3 has 13 amino acids. The V end lost 5 bases, the J end lost 1 base, and 9 bases lay between the germline ends. Germline V lookup: CDR1 KGHSH, CDR2 LQKENI. CDR3 loop: CASSGIQSYEQYF. As DNA, the CDR3 is TGTGCCAGCTCAGGGATTCAGTCCTACGAGCAGTACTTC.

The gene calls are TRBV18 and TRBJ1-2, with D possibly matching TRBD1 (6 bases). Germline lookup yields CDR1 KGHSH and CDR2 LQKENI. Trimming shortened V by 2 bases and J by 5 bases, and 15 bases separated the two germline ends. The CDR3 runs 15 residues. The chain's CDR3 is CASSPLGGRGYGYTF. The DNA of the CDR3 is TGTGCCAGCTCACCATTGGGGGGGCGCGGTTATGGCTACACCTTC.

Worth noting for this clone: One junction end does not reproduce the germline sequence, and a read error may be involved. The chain has TRBV28 and TRBJ1-3; D remains unclear. The CDR3 totals 14 residues. Germline V gives CDR1 MDHEN, CDR2 SYDVKM. CDR3 sequence: CASNPYRGGNTMYF. The CDR3 bases are TGTGCCAGCAATCCTTACAGAGGTGGAAACACCATGTATTTT.

The V and J genes are TRBV5-1 and TRBJ2-5, with TRBD2 matching over 9 bases. The CDR3 is 17 amino acids. Trimming took 0 bases from V and 2 from J; bases not matched to a gene: 8. Germline values: CDR1 SGHRS, CDR2 YFSETQ. The CDR3 protein is CASSLEGTSIVQETQYF. CDR3 nucleotide sequence: TGCGCCAGCAGCTTGGAGGGGACTAGCATAGTACAAGAGACCCAGTACTTC.

V and J are TRBV19 and TRBJ1-3; TRBD1 aligns across 9 bases. This CDR3 is built from 14 residues. Losses at the gene ends were 10 bases for V and 4 bases for J; bases not matched to a gene: 8. Looked up from germline, CDR1 is LNHDA and CDR2 is SQIVND (reference sequence). CDR3 DNA sequence: TGTGCCACCAACGGACAGGGGAAGGGAAACACCATATATTTT. Its translation is CATNGQGKGNTIYF.

The count of this clone is one. The chain joins TRBV2 to TRBJ1-2, with 10 bases identical to TRBD1. Looked up from germline, CDR1 is SNHLY and CDR2 is FYNNEI. The CDR3 sequence is 15 residues long. The V gene end was trimmed by 4 bases and the J gene end by 7 bases; junction bases not matched to a gene: 9. CDR3 nucleotides: TGTGCCAGCAGTGGGGGGGACAGGGGCCTCGGTGGCTACACCTTC. Its translation: CASSGGDRGLGGYTF.

The gene calls are TRBV14 and TRBJ2-2; D possibly corresponds to TRBD1 (5 bases). Looked up from germline, CDR1 is SGHDN and CDR2 is FVKESK. CDR3 length equals 16 residues. The V and J ends lost 1 base and 1 base respectively, with 10 bases between them. CDR3 residues: CASSQAGMMNTGELFF. CDR3 coding DNA: TGTGCCAGCAGCCAAGCAGGGATGATGAACACCGGGGAGCTGTTTTTT.

This CDR3 is CASSCGHRVNCTDTQYF. CDR3 bases: TGTGCCAGCAGCTGCGGCCACAGGGTTAATTGTACAGATACGCAGTATTTT. V is TRBV7-3 and J is TRBJ2-3, with a tentative D call TRBD1 (6 bases). The CDR3 totals 17 residues. The V gene's germline CDR1 is SGHTA and CDR2 FQGTGA. Trimming shortened V by 4 bases and J by 3 bases, and 20 bases separated the two germline ends.

The V and J genes are TRBV28 and TRBJ1-5; 7 positions agree with TRBD1. J gave up 6 bases and V 7 bases, and 9 bases lay outside the gene matches. This CDR3 is built from 14 residues. Per germline, CDR1 MDHEN and CDR2 SYDVKM. Here the CDR3 reads CASNQQGTGQPQHF. The CDR3 DNA is TGTGCCAGCAACCAACAGGGGACGGGTCAGCCCCAGCATTTT. Together with reference TRBV28 and TRBJ1-5, the CDR3 gives the full variable domain: DVKVTQSSRYLVKRTGEKVFLECVQDMDHENMFWYRQDPGLGLRLIYFSYDVKMKEKGDIPEGYSVSREKKERFSLILESASTNQTSMYLCASNQQGTGQPQHFGDGTRLSIL.

The chain links TRBV21-1 to TRBJ1-2; TRBD1 is taken as the D call from the table, unchecked against the DNA. TRBV21-1 corresponds to a pseudogene. This CDR3 is built from 12 residues. The CDR3 loop is CQSGTANYGYTF. The CDR3 DNA sequence: TGTCAGTCCGGGACAGCCAACTATGGCTACACCTTC.

This chain uses TRBV6-7 with TRBJ2-3; weak D call: TRBD2 (6 bases). TRBV6-7 is an open reading frame, and its role is uncertain. V was trimmed by 6 bases and J by 2 bases, leaving 12 bases between them. The CDR3 is made up of 14 amino acids. The CDR3 sequence is CASRTLAPTDTQYF. CDR3 sequence (DNA): TGTGCCAGCAGGACCCTAGCGCCCACAGATACGCAGTATTTT.

This clone was picked up a small number of times. V and J are TRBV9 and TRBJ2-7, with TRBD1 as a possible D gene (6 bases). The CDR3 runs to 14 residues. CDR1 is SGDLS, CDR2 YYNGEE, per germline. The V end lost 3 bases, the J end lost 3 bases, and 13 bases lay between the germline ends. Written as DNA, the CDR3 is TGTGCCAGCAGCGGAGGGGGATCCTACTACGAGCAGTACTTC. Protein sequence: CASSGGGSYYEQYF.

The rearrangement links TRBV29-1 to TRBJ2-2, with D maybe TRBD1 (6 bases). The germline CDR1 and CDR2 sequences are SQVTM and ANQGSEA. V lost 6 bases, J lost 7 bases, and 9 bases lay in between. CDR3 length: 11 residues. For the CDR3, the DNA is TGCAGCGTAACAGGGAGCGGGGAGCTGTTTTTT. It yields the protein CSVTGSGELFF.